The 26 T cell receptor beta chains reported below all come from one sample, sequenced in a study of blood T cell repertoires in COVID-19. TCRdb's table, derived via immunoSEQ multiplex PCR, lists solely in-frame clones and lacks some. This sample has around 250,000 clones, with around 84% found just once. The sequencing sample was made of peripheral blood. The receptors were gathered from a woman in her 70s with active or convalescent COVID-19.

The genes are TRBV5-5 and TRBJ2-3; unclear D gene. V gave up 4 bases and J gave up 5 bases, with 8 bases separating them. The CDR3 is made up of 12 amino acids. Germline V lookup: CDR1 SGHKS, CDR2 YYEKEE (reference sequence). CDR3 region: CASSTLGDTQYF. The DNA for the CDR3 is TGTGCCAGCAGCACTCTTGGAGATACGCAGTATTTT. The full variable domain, its missing parts supplied by reference TRBV5-5 and TRBJ2-3, is DAGVTQSPTHLIKTRGQQVTLRCSPISGHKSVSWYQQVLGQGPQFIFQYYEKEERGRGNFPDRFSARQFPNYSSELNVNALLLGDSALYLCASSTLGDTQYFGPGTRLTVL.

The table lists this clone with a count of one. V and J are TRBV5-1 and TRBJ2-2, with D possibly being TRBD1 (6 bases). The CDR3 totals 13 residues. Trimming took off 2 bases at V and 7 bases at J, with 9 bases between the two ends. Germline V gene data show CDR1 as SGHRS and CDR2 as YFSETQ. This chain's CDR3 is CASSLTGNGELFF. The CDR3 coding sequence is TGCGCCAGCAGCTTAACAGGGAACGGGGAGCTGTTTTTT.

The J gene is TRBJ2-1, the V gene TRBV7-8; maybe TRBD2 (6 bases). CDR1 is SGHVS and CDR2 is FQNEAQ in the germline V gene. V lost 0 bases, J lost 7 bases, and 19 bases lay in between. The CDR3 runs to 17 residues. This chain's CDR3 is CASSLAQGLGFGNEQFF. The CDR3, as DNA: TGTGCCAGCAGCTTAGCGCAGGGACTGGGGTTTGGGAATGAGCAGTTCTTC. Variable domain in full (rest from reference TRBV7-8 and TRBJ2-1): GAGVSQSPRYKVAKRGQDVALRCDPISGHVSLFWYQQALGQGPEFLTYFQNEAQLDKSGLPSDRFFAERPEGSVSTLKIQRTQQEDSAVYLCASSLAQGLGFGNEQFFGPGTRLTVL.

This chain's CDR3 is CASRVLTGGNQPQHF. The CDR3 DNA is TGTGCCAGCAGGGTTCTAACGGGGGGCAATCAGCCCCAGCATTTT. The chain uses TRBV27 and TRBJ1-5; possibly TRBD1 for D (5 bases). Trimming cost V 6 bases and J 2 bases, with 14 bases left between them. CDR3 length equals 15 residues. The germline V gene encodes CDR1 MNHEY and CDR2 SMNVEV (reference sequence).

This clone has more than one count but fewer than ten. The J gene is TRBJ1-4, the V gene TRBV2; perhaps TRBD1 as D (5 bases). Germline-derived CDR1 and CDR2 are SNHLY and FYNNEI. The length of the CDR3 is 13 residues. The V gene lost 11 bases and the J gene lost 4 bases, with 14 bases spanning the gap. CDR3 sequence: CASDSGGNEKLFF. DNA for the CDR3: TGTGCCTCCGACTCCGGGGGTAATGAAAAACTGTTTTTT.

The rearrangement links TRBV6-6 to TRBJ1-6, with a possible D match to TRBD1 (5 bases). Trimming shortened V by 9 bases and J by 0 bases, and 9 bases separated the two germline ends. Germline values: CDR1 MNHNY, CDR2 SVGAGI (reference sequence). This CDR3 spans 14 amino acids. The CDR3 spells CASQGPSYNSPLHF. Written as DNA, the CDR3 is TGTGCCAGTCAGGGCCCCTCCTATAATTCACCCCTCCACTTT.

The chain joins TRBV3-1 (or the pseudogene TRBV3-2) to TRBJ2-1; 12 bases map to TRBD2. The CDR3 is 17 residues long. Trimming removed 1 base from V and 10 bases from J; junction bases left unmatched: 11. Germline values: CDR1 LGHDT, CDR2 YNNKEL (reference sequence). The CDR3 sequence: CASSQGGLGLAGTEQFF. The DNA for the CDR3 is TGTGCCAGCAGCCAAGGAGGTTTAGGACTAGCGGGGACCGAGCAGTTCTTC.

The chain has TRBV7-3 and TRBJ1-5; maybe TRBD1 (6 bases). The germline V gene has CDR1 SGHTA and CDR2 FQGTGA. With 4 bases removed from V and 4 bases from J, the gap between germline ends came to 20 bases. This CDR3 is built from 17 residues. CDR3 DNA: TGTGCCAGCAGCTGTCTCCGGACAGTTGGGGGTAATCAGCCCCAGCATTTT. It specifies CASSCLRTVGGNQPQHF.

The chain carries TRBV6-1 and TRBJ1-5; D may be TRBD1 (5 bases). CDR3 length: 13 amino acids. The germline gives CDR1 MNHNS, CDR2 SASEGT. Trimming stripped 8 bases from V and 5 bases from J, with 13 bases between. The CDR3 reads CASRGGEHQPQHF. In DNA, the CDR3 is TGTGCCAGCCGAGGAGGGGAGCATCAGCCCCAGCATTTT.

The chain is built from TRBV24-1 and TRBJ1-2; D is undetermined. The germline V gene encodes CDR1 KGHDR and CDR2 SFDVKD. The CDR3 length is 14 residues. Between the trimmed V and J ends, which lost 4 bases and 3 bases, there was a span of 11 bases. Here the CDR3 DNA reads TGTGCCACCAGTGACTCGGGGAGGGACTATGGCTACACCTTC. Translation: CATSDSGRDYGYTF.

The chain links TRBV15 to TRBJ2-1; D perhaps matches TRBD1 (5 bases). CDR3 length equals 13 residues. V lost 3 bases and J 3 bases, leaving 6 bases between the germline ends. The germline CDR1 and CDR2 sequences are LNHNV and YYDKDF (reference sequence). This CDR3 is CATSRTDYNEQFF. CDR3 sequence (DNA): TGTGCCACCAGCAGGACAGACTACAATGAGCAGTTCTTC.

The chain employs TRBV6-5 and TRBJ1-2; TRBD1 is a possible D gene (5 bases). CDR1 MNHEY and CDR2 SVGAGI come from the germline V gene. The V end was cut by 7 bases, the J end by 6 bases, with 21 bases between. The CDR3 has 15 residues. Here the CDR3 DNA reads TGTGCCAGCACCATTGGTAGGGGAGGTGCAAATGGCTACACCTTC. It translates to CASTIGRGGANGYTF.

This clone was seen a single time. This chain links TRBV7-2 with TRBJ2-3; D is possibly TRBD2 (5 bases). Germline assignment: CDR1 SGHTA and CDR2 FQGNSA. The CDR3 contains 14 residues. The V gene lost 5 bases and the J gene lost 2 bases, with 11 bases spanning the gap. CDR3 DNA sequence: TGTGCCAGCAGCCTAGGACTTATCACAGATACGCAGTATTTT. It yields the protein CASSLGLITDTQYF.

This chain joins TRBV7-2 and TRBJ1-2; D is unresolved. Trimming stripped 1 base from V and 6 bases from J, with 9 bases between. CDR1 and CDR2 from the germline V gene are SGHTA and FQGNSA. This CDR3 has 13 amino acids. The CDR3 sequence: CASSLVTVNGYTF. The CDR3 DNA follows: TGTGCCAGCAGCTTAGTTACAGTCAATGGCTACACCTTC.

This rearrangement joins TRBV6-6 to TRBJ2-1; D possibly corresponds to TRBD1 (6 bases). The CDR3 covers 13 residues. Looked up from germline, CDR1 is MNHNY and CDR2 is SVGAGI (reference sequence). Trimming took 2 bases from V and 10 from J, leaving 12 bases between them. The chain's CDR3 is CASSYLERGEQFF. CDR3 sequence (DNA): TGTGCCAGCAGTTACCTAGAAAGGGGGGAGCAGTTCTTC.

V and J are TRBV4-3 and TRBJ1-2, with D perhaps matching TRBD1 (6 bases). Germline CDR1 LGHNA, CDR2 YSLEER. CDR3 length: 15 amino acids. Trimming cost V 4 bases and J 6 bases, with 18 bases left between them. This chain's CDR3 is CASSPGGPLGHGYTF. CDR3 in DNA: TGCGCCAGCAGCCCGGGGGGGCCCCTAGGACATGGCTACACCTTC.

The chain uses TRBV19 and TRBJ1-5; D perhaps matches TRBD1 (5 bases). V was clipped by 4 bases and J by 9 bases, with 13 bases between them. The CDR3 contains 13 residues. Germline values: CDR1 LNHDA, CDR2 SQIVND (reference sequence). DNA of the CDR3: TGTGCCAGTAGTACAGGGCGGCTCGGGCCCCAGCATTTT. It encodes CASSTGRLGPQHF.

V and J are TRBV18 and TRBJ1-2; D remains unclear. Trimming pared 2 bases from V and 8 bases from J, leaving 12 bases between. Per the germline V gene, CDR1 is KGHSH and CDR2 is LQKENI. This CDR3 is built from 13 residues. This CDR3 is CASSPTEGWGYTF. In DNA form, the CDR3 reads TGTGCCAGCTCACCAACAGAGGGATGGGGCTACACCTTC.

The gene calls are TRBV12-5 and TRBJ1-2, with 8 bases that match TRBD1. V shed 2 bases, J shed 4 bases, and the junction held 18 bases outside the gene matches. The length of the CDR3 is 19 residues. Looked up from germline, CDR1 is LGHNT and CDR2 is FRNRAP. The CDR3 here is CASGLTTISTGGDGYGYTF. CDR3 DNA: TGTGCTAGTGGTTTGACAACCATTAGTACAGGGGGAGACGGCTATGGCTACACCTTC.

The chain is built from TRBV4-1 and TRBJ1-2, with 7 bases matching TRBD1. Germline assignment: CDR1 MGHRA and CDR2 YSYEKL. Unmatched junction bases numbered 6, after V lost 0 bases and J lost 2 bases. The CDR3 extends over 16 amino acids. This chain's CDR3 is CASSQEGTGVNYGYTF. CDR3 in DNA: TGCGCCAGCAGCCAAGAGGGAACAGGGGTCAACTATGGCTACACCTTC.

This clone appeared a single time. The CDR3 DNA is TGTGCCAGCAGCTTGACCGGGGTAGAGACCCAGTACTTC. Residues: CASSLTGVETQYF. The V and J genes are TRBV5-4 and TRBJ2-5, with D tentatively TRBD2 (5 bases). Trimming took 1 base from V and 4 from J, leaving 8 bases between them. CDR3 length: 13 amino acids. CDR1 and CDR2 from the germline V gene are SGHNT and YYREEE (reference sequence).

The chain combines TRBV15 with TRBJ1-4; D is unresolved. Germline-derived CDR1 and CDR2 are LNHNV and YYDKDF (reference sequence). Trimming took off 1 base at V and 6 bases at J, with 15 bases between the two ends. CDR3 length: 16 amino acids. CDR3 DNA: TGTGCCACCAGCAGAGCCTCAGGTCTAAACTATGAAAAACTGTTTTTT. Translation gives CATSRASGLNYEKLFF.

The chain has TRBV7-8 and TRBJ1-1, with a tentative D call TRBD1 (5 bases). The V gene's germline CDR1 is SGHVS and CDR2 FQNEAQ. V dropped 5 bases and J dropped 1 base, with 20 bases sitting between them. This CDR3 comprises 17 residues. In DNA, the CDR3 is TGTGCCAGCAGCCCTAGGAGGGGCAGGGCCGAGAACACTGAAGCTTTCTTT. This encodes CASSPRRGRAENTEAFF.

The chain combines TRBV19 with TRBJ1-5; 10 nucleotides agree with TRBD1. Looked up from germline, CDR1 is LNHDA and CDR2 is SQIVND (reference sequence). The CDR3 extends over 15 amino acids. The J segment lost 6 bases and the V segment lost 6 bases, leaving 8 bases of the junction unmatched. The CDR3 region has the DNA TGTGCCAGTAGAACGACAGGGGGCCTTGGTCAGCCCCAGCATTTT. The encoded protein is CASRTTGGLGQPQHF.

This clone was seen only once. The chain joins TRBV6-2 or TRBV6-3 to TRBJ2-1, with D possibly TRBD1 on 6 matching bases. This CDR3 comprises 13 residues. Trimming removed 4 bases from V and 10 bases from J, with 14 bases in between. Germline V CDR1 and CDR2: MNHEY, SVGEGT. CDR3 sequence: CASSLSGVGEQFF. CDR3 bases: TGTGCCAGCAGTTTGTCAGGGGTTGGAGAGCAGTTCTTC.

This clone was observed a handful of times. V and J are TRBV9 and TRBJ1-1; D remains ambiguous. V dropped 0 bases and J dropped 0 bases, with 9 bases sitting between them. CDR3 length equals 15 residues. Germline V gene sequence: CDR1 SGDLS, CDR2 YYNGEE. CDR3 in DNA: TGTGCCAGCAGCGTAGGCCTCAGGCTGAACACTGAAGCTTTCTTT. Protein: CASSVGLRLNTEAFF. Filled out from reference TRBV9 and TRBJ1-1, the complete variable domain reads DSGVTQTPKHLITATGQRVTLRCSPRSGDLSVYWYQQSLDQGLQFLIQYYNGEERAKGNILERFSAQQFPDLHSELNLSSLELGDSALYFCASSVGLRLNTEAFFGQGTRLTVV.